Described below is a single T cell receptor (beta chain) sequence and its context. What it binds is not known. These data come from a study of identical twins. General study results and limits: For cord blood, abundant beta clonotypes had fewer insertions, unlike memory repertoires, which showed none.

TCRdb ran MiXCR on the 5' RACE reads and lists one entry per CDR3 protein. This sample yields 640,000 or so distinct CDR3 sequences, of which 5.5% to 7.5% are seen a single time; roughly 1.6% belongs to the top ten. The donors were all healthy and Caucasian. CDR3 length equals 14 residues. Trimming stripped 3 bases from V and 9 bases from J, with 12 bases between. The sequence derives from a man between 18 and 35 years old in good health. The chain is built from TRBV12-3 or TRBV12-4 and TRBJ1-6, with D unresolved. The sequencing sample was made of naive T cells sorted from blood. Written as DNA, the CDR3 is TGTGCCAGCAGTTTGCAGACCGAGGGTTCACCCCTCCACTTT. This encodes CASSLQTEGSPLHF.